The T cell receptor (beta chain) under discussion was sequenced for a study of CD8 T cells in Susac syndrome. TCR beta from blood CD8+ and CD4+ T cells was sequenced. The CD8+ and CD4+ T cells were negatively isolated, with the TEMRA cells enriched by FACS. A quantity of roughly 0.5 to 1 ug RNA underwent reverse transcription using random hexamers. From the immunoSEQ multiplex PCR reads, TCRdb called clonotypes with MiXCR, one entry per CDR3 protein. Seen here are some 200,000 distinct CDR3 sequences, about 95% observed once, and the top ten hold roughly 0.094%. The V end lost 4 bases, the J end lost 1 base, and 9 bases lay between the germline ends. Germline assignment: CDR1 SGDLS and CDR2 YYNGEE. CDR3 length equals 13 residues.

Material for sequencing was CD4+ T cells from PBMCs. The chain recombines TRBV9 with TRBJ2-7; D not resolved. The origin of this receptor is a human donor with multiple sclerosis. The CDR3, as DNA: TGTGCCAGCAGCATCAGCGCATCCTACGAGCAGTACTTC. Translated: CASSISASYEQYF.